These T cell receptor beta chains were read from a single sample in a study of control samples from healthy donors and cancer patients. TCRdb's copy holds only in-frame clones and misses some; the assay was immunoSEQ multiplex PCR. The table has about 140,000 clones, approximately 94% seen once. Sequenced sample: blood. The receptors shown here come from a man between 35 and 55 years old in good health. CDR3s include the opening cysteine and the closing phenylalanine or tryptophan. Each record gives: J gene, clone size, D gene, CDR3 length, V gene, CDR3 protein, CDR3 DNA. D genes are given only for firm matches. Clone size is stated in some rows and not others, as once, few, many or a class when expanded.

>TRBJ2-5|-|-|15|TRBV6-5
CASSSAQQGGETQYF
TGTGCCAGCAGTTCGGCCCAACAGGGTGGAGAGACCCAGTACTTC
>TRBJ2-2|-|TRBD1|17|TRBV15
CATSRDRTGANTGELFF
TGTGCCACCAGCAGGGATCGGACAGGGGCGAACACCGGGGAGCTGTTTTTT
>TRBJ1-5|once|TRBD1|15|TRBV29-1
CSASRDSGSNQPQHF
TGCAGCGCCAGTCGGGACAGTGGCAGTAATCAGCCCCAGCATTTT
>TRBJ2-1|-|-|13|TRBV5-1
CASSLDGPGEQFF
TGCGCCAGCAGCTTGGACGGCCCCGGGGAGCAGTTCTTC
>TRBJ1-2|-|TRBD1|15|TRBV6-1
CASSEWTGPNYGYTF
TGTGCCAGCAGTGAATGGACAGGGCCTAACTATGGCTACACCTTC
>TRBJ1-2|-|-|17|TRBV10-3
CAISESFLYAATDGYTF
TGTGCCATCAGTGAGTCATTTCTCTATGCAGCAACAGATGGCTACACCTTC
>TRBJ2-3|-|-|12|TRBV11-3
CASSYSADTQYF
TGTGCCAGCAGTTATTCCGCAGATACGCAGTATTTT
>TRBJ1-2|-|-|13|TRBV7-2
CASSFGPNYGYTF
TGTGCCAGCAGCTTTGGACCCAACTATGGCTACACCTTC
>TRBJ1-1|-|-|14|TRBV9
CASSVVWGGTEAFF
TGTGCCAGCAGCGTAGTTTGGGGGGGAACTGAAGCTTTCTTT
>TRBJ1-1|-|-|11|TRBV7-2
CASSFHTEAFF
TGTGCCAGCAGCTTTCACACTGAAGCTTTCTTT
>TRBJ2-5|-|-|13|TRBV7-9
CASSPGAAKTQYF
TGTGCCAGCAGCCCTGGAGCCGCGAAGACCCAGTACTTC
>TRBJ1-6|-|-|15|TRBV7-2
CASSPILGQNSPLHF
TGTGCCAGCAGCCCAATCCTGGGGCAAAATTCACCCCTCCACTTT
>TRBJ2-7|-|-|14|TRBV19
CASSISRTAYEQYF
TGTGCCAGTAGTATTAGCCGGACAGCCTACGAGCAGTACTTC
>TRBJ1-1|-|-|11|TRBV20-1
CSAIPGTEAFF
TGCAGTGCTATACCCGGGACTGAAGCTTTCTTT
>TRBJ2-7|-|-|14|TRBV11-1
CASSFQVGDYEQYF
TGTGCCAGCAGCTTTCAGGTTGGGGACTACGAGCAGTACTTC
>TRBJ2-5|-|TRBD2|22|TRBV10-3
CAISESKYFLPELAGNQETQYF
TGTGCCATCAGTGAGTCAAAGTACTTTCTACCGGAATTAGCGGGGAACCAAGAGACCCAGTACTTC
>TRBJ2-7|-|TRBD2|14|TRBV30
CAWSTGRETPEQYF
TGTGCCTGGAGTACGGGGCGGGAGACCCCCGAGCAGTACTTC
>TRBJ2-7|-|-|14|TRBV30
CAWSPGRGSGEQYF
TGTGCCTGGAGTCCGGGTAGGGGCTCTGGGGAGCAGTACTTC
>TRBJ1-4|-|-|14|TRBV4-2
CASSDGVGNEKLFF
TGTGCCAGCAGCGACGGGGTGGGAAATGAAAAACTGTTTTTT
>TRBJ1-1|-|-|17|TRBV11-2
CASSLEGLQGWNTEAFF
TGTGCCAGCAGCTTAGAGGGGCTACAGGGATGGAACACTGAAGCTTTCTTT
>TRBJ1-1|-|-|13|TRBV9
CASSVDVNTEAFF
TGTGCCAGCAGCGTAGACGTGAACACTGAAGCTTTCTTT
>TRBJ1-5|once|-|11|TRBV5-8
CASSLGQAGYF
TGTGCCAGCAGCTTGGGGCAGGCGGGGTACTTT
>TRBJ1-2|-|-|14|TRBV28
CASSLSRGLRGYTF
TGTGCCAGCAGCTTATCTAGGGGCCTTCGGGGCTACACCTTC
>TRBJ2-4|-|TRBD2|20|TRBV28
CASSGYGAGVVPLAKNIQYF
TGTGCCAGCAGTGGTTACGGTGCGGGAGTAGTCCCCCTAGCCAAAAACATTCAGTACTTC
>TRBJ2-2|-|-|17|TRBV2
CASLLENRRSVTGELFF
TGTGCCAGCCTACTCGAAAATCGACGGTCCGTCACCGGGGAGCTGTTTTTT
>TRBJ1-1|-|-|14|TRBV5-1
CASSWGTQNTEAFF
TGCGCCAGCAGCTGGGGGACCCAGAACACTGAAGCTTTCTTT
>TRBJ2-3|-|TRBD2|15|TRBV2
CASSEDVLAGTSQYF
TGTGCCAGCAGTGAAGATGTTCTAGCGGGGACATCGCAGTATTTT
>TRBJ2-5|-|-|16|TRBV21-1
CASRTGHKGAQETQYF
TGTGCCAGCAGGACCGGACACAAAGGGGCCCAAGAGACCCAGTACTTC
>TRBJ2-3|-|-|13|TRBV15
CATSRGAENTQYF
TGTGCCACCAGCAGGGGGGCAGAAAATACGCAGTATTTT
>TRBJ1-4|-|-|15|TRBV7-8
CASSGHRVGNEKLFF
TGTGCCAGCAGCGGCCACAGGGTGGGGAATGAAAAACTGTTTTTT
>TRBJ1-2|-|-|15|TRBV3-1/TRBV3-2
CASSQDRAALYGYTF
TGTGCCAGCAGCCAAGATAGGGCAGCCCTCTATGGCTACACCTTC
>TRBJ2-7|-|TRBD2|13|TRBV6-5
CASSLGTSDEQYF
TGTGCCAGCAGTCTCGGGACTAGCGACGAGCAGTACTTC
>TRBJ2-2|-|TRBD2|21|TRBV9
CASSVATMAGGPPLNTGELFF
TGTGCCAGCAGCGTAGCCACGATGGCGGGGGGCCCTCCCCTGAACACCGGGGAGCTGTTTTTT
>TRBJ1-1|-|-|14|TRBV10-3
CAISESDRVTEAFF
TGTGCCATCAGTGAGTCGGACAGAGTAACTGAAGCTTTCTTT
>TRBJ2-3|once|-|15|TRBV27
CASRPDREFTDTQYF
TGTGCCAGCCGACCGGACAGAGAATTCACAGATACGCAGTATTTT